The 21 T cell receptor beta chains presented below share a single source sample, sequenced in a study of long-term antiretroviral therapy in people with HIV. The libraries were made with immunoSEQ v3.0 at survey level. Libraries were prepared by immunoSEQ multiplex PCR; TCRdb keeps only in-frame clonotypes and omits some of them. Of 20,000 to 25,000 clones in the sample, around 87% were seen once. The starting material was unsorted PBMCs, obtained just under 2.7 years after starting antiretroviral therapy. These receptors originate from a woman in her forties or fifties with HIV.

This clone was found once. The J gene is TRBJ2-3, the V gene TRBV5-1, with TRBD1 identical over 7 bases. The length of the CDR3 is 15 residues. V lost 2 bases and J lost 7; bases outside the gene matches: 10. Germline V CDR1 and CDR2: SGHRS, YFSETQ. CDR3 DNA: TGCGCCAGCAGCTTTGCAACAGGGGAATCGAATACGCAGTATTTT. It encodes CASSFATGESNTQYF.

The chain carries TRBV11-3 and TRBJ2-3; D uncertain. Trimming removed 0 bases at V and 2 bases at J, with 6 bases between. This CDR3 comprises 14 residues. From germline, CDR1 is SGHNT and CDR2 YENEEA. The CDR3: CASSLDGFTDTQYF. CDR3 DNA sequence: TGTGCCAGCAGCTTAGATGGGTTCACAGATACGCAGTATTTT.

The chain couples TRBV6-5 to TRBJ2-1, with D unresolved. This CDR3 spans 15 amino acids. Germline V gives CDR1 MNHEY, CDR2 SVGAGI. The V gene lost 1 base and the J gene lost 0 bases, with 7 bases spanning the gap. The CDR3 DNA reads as TGTGCCAGCAGTTACTACGAGAGCTCCTACAATGAGCAGTTCTTC. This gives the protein CASSYYESSYNEQFF.

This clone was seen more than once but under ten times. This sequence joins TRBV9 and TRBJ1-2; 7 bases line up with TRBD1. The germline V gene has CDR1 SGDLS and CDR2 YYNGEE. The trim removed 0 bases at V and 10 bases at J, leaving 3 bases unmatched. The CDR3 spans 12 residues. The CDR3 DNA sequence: TGTGCCAGCAGCGTAGGGGGGACAGACTACACCTTC. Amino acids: CASSVGGTDYTF.

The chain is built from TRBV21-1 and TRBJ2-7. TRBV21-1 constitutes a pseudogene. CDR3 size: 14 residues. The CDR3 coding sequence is TGTGCCAGCGGCCCAACTCCTCTTACCTACGAGCAGTACTTC. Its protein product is CASGPTPLTYEQYF.

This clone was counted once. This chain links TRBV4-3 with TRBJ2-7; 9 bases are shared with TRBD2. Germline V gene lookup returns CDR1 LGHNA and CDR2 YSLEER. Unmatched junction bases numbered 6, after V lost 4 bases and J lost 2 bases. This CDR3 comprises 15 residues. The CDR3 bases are TGCGCCAGCAGCCTCGAGACTAGCGGAACCTACGAGCAGTACTTC. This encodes CASSLETSGTYEQYF.

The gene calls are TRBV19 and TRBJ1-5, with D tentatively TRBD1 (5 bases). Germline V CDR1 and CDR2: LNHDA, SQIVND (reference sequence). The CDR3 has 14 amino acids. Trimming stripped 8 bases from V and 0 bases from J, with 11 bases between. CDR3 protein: CASRGTDSNQPQHF. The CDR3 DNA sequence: TGTGCCAGTCGAGGGACGGATAGCAATCAGCCCCAGCATTTT.

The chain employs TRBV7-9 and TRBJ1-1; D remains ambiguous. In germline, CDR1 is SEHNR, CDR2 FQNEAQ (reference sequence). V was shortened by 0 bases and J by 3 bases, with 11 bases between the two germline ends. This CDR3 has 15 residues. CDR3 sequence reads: CASSLASGRYTEAFF. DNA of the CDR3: TGTGCCAGCAGCTTAGCGTCGGGGAGGTACACTGAAGCTTTCTTT.

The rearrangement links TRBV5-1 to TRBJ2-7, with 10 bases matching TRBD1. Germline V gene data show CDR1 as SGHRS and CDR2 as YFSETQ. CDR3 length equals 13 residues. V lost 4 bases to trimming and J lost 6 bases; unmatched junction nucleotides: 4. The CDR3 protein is CASSPWDRGEQYF. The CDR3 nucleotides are TGCGCCAGCAGCCCCTGGGACAGGGGCGAGCAGTACTTC.

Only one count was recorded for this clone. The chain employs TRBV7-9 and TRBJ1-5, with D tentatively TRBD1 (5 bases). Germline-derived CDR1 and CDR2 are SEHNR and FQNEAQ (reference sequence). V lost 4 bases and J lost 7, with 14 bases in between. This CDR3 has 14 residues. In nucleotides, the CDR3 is TGTGCCAGCAGCTCGGACATACCTCAGCAGCCCCAGCATTTT. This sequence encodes CASSSDIPQQPQHF.

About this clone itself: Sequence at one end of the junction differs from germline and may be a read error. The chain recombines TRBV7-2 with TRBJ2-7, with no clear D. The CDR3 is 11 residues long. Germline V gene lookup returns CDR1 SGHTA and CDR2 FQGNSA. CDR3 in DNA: TGTGCCAGCAGCATAGCCTACGAGCAGTACTTC. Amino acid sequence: CASSIAYEQYF.

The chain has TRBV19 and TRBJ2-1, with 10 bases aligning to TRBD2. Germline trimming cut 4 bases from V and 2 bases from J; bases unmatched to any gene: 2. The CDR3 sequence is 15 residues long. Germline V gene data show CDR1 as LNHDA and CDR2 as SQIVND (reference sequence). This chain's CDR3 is CASSNLAGAYNEQFF. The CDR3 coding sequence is TGTGCCAGTAGTAATCTAGCGGGAGCCTACAATGAGCAGTTCTTC.

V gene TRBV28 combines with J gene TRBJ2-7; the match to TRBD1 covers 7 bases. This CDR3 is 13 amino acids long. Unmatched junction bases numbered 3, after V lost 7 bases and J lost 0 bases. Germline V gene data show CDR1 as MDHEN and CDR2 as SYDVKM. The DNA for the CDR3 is TGTGCCAGCAATAACAGGGGCTCCTACGAGCAGTACTTC. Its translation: CASNNRGSYEQYF.

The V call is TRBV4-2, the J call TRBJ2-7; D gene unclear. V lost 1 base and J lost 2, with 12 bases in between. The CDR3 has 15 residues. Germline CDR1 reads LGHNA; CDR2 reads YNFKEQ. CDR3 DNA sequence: TGTGCCAGCAGCCAAGGGGAAGGGATGACCTACGAGCAGTACTTC. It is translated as CASSQGEGMTYEQYF.

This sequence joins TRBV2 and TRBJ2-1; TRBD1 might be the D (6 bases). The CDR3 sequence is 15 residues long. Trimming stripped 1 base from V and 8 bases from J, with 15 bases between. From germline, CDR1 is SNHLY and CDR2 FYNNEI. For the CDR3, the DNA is TGTGCCAGCAGTGAAGATTATCAGGGGATGGATGAGCAGTTCTTC. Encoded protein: CASSEDYQGMDEQFF.

The CDR3 loop is CAWSVHGHLNRDYGYTF. The DNA of the CDR3 is TGTGCCTGGAGTGTACATGGACACCTCAACAGGGATTACGGCTACACCTTC. V is TRBV30 and J is TRBJ1-2; perhaps TRBD1 as D (6 bases). The CDR3 consists of 17 residues. Trimming took off 0 bases at V and 8 bases at J, with 25 bases between the two ends. Germline assignment: CDR1 GTSNPN and CDR2 SVGIG (reference sequence).

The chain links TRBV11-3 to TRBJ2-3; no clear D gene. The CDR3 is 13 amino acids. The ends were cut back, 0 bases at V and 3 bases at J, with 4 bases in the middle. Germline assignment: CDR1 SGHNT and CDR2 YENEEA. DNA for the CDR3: TGTGCCAGCAGCTTAGAGTCGACAGATACGCAGTATTTT. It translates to CASSLESTDTQYF. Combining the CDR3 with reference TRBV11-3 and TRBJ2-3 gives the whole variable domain EAGVVQSPRYKIIEKKQPVAFWCNPISGHNTLYWYLQNLGQGPELLIRYENEEAVDDSQLPKDRFSAERLKGVDSTLKIQPAELGDSAVYLCASSLESTDTQYFGPGTRLTVL.

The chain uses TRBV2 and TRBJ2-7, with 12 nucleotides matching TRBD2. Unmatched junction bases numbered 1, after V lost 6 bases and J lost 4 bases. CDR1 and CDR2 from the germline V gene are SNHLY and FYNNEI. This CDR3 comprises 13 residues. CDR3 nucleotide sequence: TGTGCCAGCAGGACTAGCGGGAGTTACGAGCAGTACTTC. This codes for CASRTSGSYEQYF.

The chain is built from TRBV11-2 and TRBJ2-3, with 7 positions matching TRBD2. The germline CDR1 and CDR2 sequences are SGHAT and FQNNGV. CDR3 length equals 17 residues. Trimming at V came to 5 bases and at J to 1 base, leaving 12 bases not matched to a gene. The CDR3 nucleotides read TGTGCCAGCAGCCCTTCTTTCGGCGGGAGCGGCACAGATACGCAGTATTTT. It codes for CASSPSFGGSGTDTQYF.

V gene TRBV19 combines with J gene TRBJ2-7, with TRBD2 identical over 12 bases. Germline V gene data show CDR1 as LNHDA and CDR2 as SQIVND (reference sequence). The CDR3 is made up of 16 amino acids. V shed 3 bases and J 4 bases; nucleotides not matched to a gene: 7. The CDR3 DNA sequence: TGTGCCAGTAGTATGGGAAGACTAGCGGGAGTTTACGAGCAGTACTTC. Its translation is CASSMGRLAGVYEQYF.

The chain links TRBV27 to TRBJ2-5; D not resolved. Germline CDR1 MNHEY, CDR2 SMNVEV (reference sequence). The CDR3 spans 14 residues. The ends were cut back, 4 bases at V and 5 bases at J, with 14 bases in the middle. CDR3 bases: TGTGCCAGCAGTTCCGGACCCCGCCGGGAGACCCAGTACTTC. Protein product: CASSSGPRRETQYF.